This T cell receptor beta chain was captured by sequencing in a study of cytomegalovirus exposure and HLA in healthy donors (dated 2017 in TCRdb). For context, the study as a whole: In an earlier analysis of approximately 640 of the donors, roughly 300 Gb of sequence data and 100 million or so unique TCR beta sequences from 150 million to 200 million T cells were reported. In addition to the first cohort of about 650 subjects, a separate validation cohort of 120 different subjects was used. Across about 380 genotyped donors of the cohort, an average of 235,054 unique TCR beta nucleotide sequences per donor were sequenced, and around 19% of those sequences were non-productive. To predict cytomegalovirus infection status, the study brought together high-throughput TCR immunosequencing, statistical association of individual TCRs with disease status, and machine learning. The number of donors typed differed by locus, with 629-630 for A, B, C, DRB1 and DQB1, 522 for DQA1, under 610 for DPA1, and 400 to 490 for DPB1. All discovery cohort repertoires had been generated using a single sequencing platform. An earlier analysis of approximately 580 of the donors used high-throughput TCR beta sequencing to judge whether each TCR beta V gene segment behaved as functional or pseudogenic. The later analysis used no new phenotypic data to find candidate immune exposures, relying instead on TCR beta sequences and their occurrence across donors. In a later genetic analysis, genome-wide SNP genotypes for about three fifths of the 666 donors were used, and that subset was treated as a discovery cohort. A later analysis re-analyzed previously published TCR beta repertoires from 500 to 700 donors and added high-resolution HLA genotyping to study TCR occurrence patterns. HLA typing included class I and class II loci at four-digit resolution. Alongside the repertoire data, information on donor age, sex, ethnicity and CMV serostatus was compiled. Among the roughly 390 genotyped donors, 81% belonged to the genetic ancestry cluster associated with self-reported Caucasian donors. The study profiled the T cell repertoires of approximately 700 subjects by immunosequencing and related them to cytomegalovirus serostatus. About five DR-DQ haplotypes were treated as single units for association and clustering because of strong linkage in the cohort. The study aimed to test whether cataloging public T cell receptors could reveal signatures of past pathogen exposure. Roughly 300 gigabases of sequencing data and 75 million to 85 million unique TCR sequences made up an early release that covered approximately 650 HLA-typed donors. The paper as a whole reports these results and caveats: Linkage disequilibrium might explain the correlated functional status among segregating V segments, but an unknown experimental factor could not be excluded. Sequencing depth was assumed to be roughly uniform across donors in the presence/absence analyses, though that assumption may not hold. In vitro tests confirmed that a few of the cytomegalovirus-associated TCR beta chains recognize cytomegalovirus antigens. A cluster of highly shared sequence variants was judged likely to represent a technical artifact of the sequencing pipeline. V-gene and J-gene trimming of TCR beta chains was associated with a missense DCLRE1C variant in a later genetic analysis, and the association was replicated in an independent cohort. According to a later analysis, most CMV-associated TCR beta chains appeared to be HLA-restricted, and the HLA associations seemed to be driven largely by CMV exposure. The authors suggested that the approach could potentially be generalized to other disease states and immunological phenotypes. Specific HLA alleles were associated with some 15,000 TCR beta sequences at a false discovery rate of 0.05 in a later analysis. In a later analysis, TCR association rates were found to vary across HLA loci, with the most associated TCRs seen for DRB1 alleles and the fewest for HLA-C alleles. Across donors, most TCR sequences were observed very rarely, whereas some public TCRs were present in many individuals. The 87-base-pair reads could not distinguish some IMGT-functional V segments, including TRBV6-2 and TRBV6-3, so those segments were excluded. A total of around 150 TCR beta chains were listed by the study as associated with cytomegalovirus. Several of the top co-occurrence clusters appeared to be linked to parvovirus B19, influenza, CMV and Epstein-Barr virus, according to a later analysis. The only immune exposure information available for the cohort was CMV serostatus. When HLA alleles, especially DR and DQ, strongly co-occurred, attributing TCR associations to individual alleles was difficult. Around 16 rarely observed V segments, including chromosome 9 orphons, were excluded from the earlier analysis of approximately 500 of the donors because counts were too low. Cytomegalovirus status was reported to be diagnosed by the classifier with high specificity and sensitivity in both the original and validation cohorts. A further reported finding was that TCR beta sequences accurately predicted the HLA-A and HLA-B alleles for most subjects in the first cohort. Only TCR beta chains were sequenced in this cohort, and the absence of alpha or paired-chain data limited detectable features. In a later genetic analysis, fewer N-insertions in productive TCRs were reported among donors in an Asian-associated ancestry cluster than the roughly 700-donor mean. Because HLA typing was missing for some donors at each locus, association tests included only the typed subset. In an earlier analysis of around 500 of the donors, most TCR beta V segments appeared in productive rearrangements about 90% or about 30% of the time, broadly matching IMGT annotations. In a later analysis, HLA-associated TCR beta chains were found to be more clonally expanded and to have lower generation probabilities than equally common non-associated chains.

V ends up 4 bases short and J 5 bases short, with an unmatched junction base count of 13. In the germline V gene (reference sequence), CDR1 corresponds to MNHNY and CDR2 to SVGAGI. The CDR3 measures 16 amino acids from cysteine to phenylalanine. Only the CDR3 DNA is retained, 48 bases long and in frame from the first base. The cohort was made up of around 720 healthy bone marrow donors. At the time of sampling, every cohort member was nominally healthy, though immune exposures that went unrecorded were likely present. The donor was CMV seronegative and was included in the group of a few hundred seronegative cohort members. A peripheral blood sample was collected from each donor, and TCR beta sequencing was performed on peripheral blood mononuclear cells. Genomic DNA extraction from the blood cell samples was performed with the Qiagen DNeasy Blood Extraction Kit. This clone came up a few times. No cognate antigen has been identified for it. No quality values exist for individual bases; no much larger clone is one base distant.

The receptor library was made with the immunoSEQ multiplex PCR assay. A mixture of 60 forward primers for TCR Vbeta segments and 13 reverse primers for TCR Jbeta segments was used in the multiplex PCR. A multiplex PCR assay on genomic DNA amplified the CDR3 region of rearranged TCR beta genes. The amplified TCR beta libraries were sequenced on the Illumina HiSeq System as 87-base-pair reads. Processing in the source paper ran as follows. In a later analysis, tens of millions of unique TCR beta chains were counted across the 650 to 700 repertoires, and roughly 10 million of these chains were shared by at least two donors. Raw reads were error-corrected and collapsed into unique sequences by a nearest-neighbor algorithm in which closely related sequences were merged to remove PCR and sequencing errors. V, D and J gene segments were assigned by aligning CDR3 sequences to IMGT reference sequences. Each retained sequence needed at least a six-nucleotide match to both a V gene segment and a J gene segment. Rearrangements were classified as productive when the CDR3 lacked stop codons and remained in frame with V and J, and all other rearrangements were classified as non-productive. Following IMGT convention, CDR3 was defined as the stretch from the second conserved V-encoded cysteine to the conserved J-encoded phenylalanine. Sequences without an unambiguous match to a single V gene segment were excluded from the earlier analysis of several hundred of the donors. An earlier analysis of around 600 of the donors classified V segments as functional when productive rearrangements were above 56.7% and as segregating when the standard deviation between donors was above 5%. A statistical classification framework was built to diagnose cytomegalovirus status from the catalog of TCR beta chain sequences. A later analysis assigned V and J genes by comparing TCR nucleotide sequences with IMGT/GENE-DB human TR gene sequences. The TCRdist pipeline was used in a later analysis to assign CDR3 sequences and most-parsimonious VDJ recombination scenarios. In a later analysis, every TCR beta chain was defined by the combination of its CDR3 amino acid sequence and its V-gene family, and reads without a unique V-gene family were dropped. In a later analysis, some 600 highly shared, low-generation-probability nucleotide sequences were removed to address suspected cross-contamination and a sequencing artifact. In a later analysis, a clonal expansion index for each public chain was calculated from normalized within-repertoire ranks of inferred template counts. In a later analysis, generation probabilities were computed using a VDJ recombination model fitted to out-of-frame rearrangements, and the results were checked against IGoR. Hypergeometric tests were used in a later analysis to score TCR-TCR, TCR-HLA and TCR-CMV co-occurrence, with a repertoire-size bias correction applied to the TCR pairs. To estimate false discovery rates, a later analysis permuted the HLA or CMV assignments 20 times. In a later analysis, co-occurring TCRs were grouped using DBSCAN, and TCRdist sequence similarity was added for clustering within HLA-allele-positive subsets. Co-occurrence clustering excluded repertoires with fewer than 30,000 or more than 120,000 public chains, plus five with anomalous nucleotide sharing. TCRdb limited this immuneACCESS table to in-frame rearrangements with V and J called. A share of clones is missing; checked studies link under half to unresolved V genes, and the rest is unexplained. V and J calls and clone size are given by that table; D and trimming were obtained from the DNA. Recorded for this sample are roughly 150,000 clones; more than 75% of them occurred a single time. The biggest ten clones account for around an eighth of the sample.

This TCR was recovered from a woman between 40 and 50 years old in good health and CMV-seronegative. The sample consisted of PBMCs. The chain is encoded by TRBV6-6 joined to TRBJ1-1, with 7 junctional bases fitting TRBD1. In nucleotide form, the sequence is TGTGCCAGCAGTTCGACCTGGGGAGCAGGGGGGACTGAAGCTTTCTTT. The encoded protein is CASSSTWGAGGTEAFF.